This T cell receptor (beta chain) is from a study of blood T cells in healthy people across ages. Individuals who donated were healthy Caucasians from Russia aged about 6 to 100. A second 7 to 11 cycle PCR used barcoded and J-beta primers. TCRdb recomputed calls from the 5' RACE reads with MiXCR, one row per CDR3 protein. Altogether 1,800,000 or so distinct CDR3 sequences are present, around 40% being singletons, with the ten largest covering under 30%. Study results and limitations: Any conclusive comparison of naive versus antigen-experienced cells was prevented by using unsorted PBMCs. The study found more naive CD4+ cells and higher diversity in long-lived than aged donors.

On this clonotype: Its target is unknown.

This TCR derives from a human donor in good health. Sequencing was performed on blood.

The CDR3 loop reads CASSDGSLSYNEQFF. The DNA for the CDR3 is TGTGCCAGCAGTGATGGTAGCCTCTCCTACAATGAGCAGTTCTTC. The V call is TRBV2, the J call TRBJ2-1; D unclear. Germline loops: CDR1 SNHLY, CDR2 FYNNEI. CDR3 length: 15 amino acids. Deletions cut 3 bases from V and 0 bases from J, with 9 bases between. The entire variable domain, with the rest obtained from reference TRBV2 and TRBJ2-1, is as follows: EPEVTQTPSHQVTQMGQEVILRCVPISNHLYFYWYRQILGQKVEFLVSFYNNEISEKSEIFDDQFSVERPDGSNFTLKIRSTKLEDSAMYFCASSDGSLSYNEQFFGPGTRLTVL.